The rows below give T cell receptor beta chains drawn from one sample of a study of beta chain features in type 1 diabetes. Generated by immunoSEQ multiplex PCR, the TCRdb table keeps only in-frame clones and is missing some. The data show 310,000 or so clones, with roughly 8.8% seen just once and about 1% held by the top ten. Sequenced material: central memory CD4+ T cells from blood. These receptors all stem from a man between 25 and 39 years old with type 1 diabetes. Both conserved end residues are trimmed from each CDR3.

length: 13
V: TRBV7-2
J: TRBJ1-4
CDR3: ASSPGGTGSLGLF

length: 12
V: TRBV7-6
J: TRBJ2-2
CDR3: ASRNGQNTGELF

length: 12
V: TRBV6-9
J: TRBJ2-2
CDR3: ARTQGALNGELF

length: 14
V: TRBV6-5
J: TRBJ2-7
CDR3: ASSYRRAGSSYEQY

length: 13
V: TRBV4-3
J: TRBJ1-6
CDR3: ASSLQQGGNSPLH

length: 13
V: TRBV29-1
J: TRBJ1-5
CDR3: SVELVGYSNQPQH

length: 13
V: TRBV4-3
J: TRBJ2-1
CDR3: ASSQDLVGNNEQF

length: 12
V: TRBV30
J: TRBJ2-7
CDR3: AWSPGTAVGEQY

length: 16
V: TRBV7-9
J: TRBJ2-6
CDR3: ASSPGGTGVSGANVLT

length: 10
V: TRBV2
J: TRBJ2-7
CDR3: ASGGAGYEQY

length: 11
V: TRBV30
J: TRBJ1-3
CDR3: AWIYGSGNTIY

length: 14
V: TRBV30
J: TRBJ1-2
CDR3: AWSVGGIGGVHGYT

length: 12
V: TRBV16
J: TRBJ1-2
CDR3: ASSQGGGTYGYT

length: 17
V: TRBV27
J: TRBJ1-2
CDR3: ASSLSGNREGVSIYGYT

length: 13
V: TRBV7-2
J: TRBJ2-7
CDR3: ASSLDRGSSYEQY

length: 11
V: TRBV7-7
J: TRBJ2-1
CDR3: ASSLVRDNEQF

length: 12
V: TRBV7-2
J: TRBJ1-1
CDR3: ASSLRGEWAEAF

length: 12
V: TRBV7-6
J: TRBJ1-4
CDR3: ASSLGSRDPGLF

length: 14
V: TRBV4-3
J: TRBJ2-1
CDR3: ASSQEVWGIRDEQF

length: 14
V: TRBV7-6
J: TRBJ2-7
CDR3: ASSLTSGGAATEQY

length: 13
V: TRBV7-2
J: TRBJ2-5
CDR3: ASSLSPGQGGTQY

length: 14
V: TRBV21-1
J: TRBJ2-7
CDR3: ASSPRTGSRPYEQY

length: 12
V: TRBV6-6
J: TRBJ2-2
CDR3: ASGGTLNTGELF

length: 10
V: TRBV28
J: TRBJ1-2
CDR3: ASSLKGYGYT

length: 12
V: TRBV5-4
J: TRBJ1-6
CDR3: ASSLATDNSPLH

length: 11
V: TRBV6-1
J: TRBJ1-2
CDR3: ASRTQTNYGYT

length: 13
V: TRBV30
J: TRBJ1-2
CDR3: AWSDDLEANYGYT

length: 12
V: TRBV4-3
J: TRBJ1-2
CDR3: ASSLGQGDYGYT

length: 9
V: TRBV6-5
J: TRBJ2-7
CDR3: ASSLQDEQY

length: 13
V: TRBV2
J: TRBJ2-5
CDR3: ASSVESTGQETQY

length: 13
V: TRBV4-3
J: TRBJ2-1
CDR3: ASSQAGLGYNEQF

length: 12
V: TRBV28
J: TRBJ2-5
CDR3: ASRPGLGLETQY